The present T cell receptor beta chain was sequenced within a study of blood T cell repertoires in COVID-19. Study-wide context: Acute and convalescent COVID-19 samples came from the United States, Italy and Spain. PBMCs, B-cell-depleted T cells, or T cells provided the cDNA or gDNA that made up the material.

The authors' processing: Cell counts per sample came from amplifying reference gene primers. The data were produced by immunoSEQ multiplex PCR, yet TCRdb's version contains in-frame clones alone and is incomplete. V and J calls and clone size follow that table, whereas D and trimming were derived from the DNA. The sample yields under 200,000 clones, 70% to 90% seen once. V lost 6 bases to trimming and J lost 6 bases; unmatched junction nucleotides: 1. This CDR3 region has 14 residues. Germline CDR1 is MNHEY and CDR2 is SMNVEV (reference sequence). Sequenced sample: peripheral blood. This clonotype originated in a woman between 50 and 59 years old with COVID-19, enrolled during active disease. The chain joins TRBV27 to TRBJ2-2; 13 nucleotides align to TRBD2. CDR3 in amino acids: CASRGLAGSGELFF. The CDR3 coding sequence is TGTGCCAGCAGGGGACTAGCGGGATCCGGGGAGCTGTTTTTT.